The next 17 T cell receptor beta chains were all read from a single sample in a study of CD8 T cells in Susac syndrome. An input of about 0.45 to 1 ug of RNA was subjected to reverse transcription using random hexamers. TCRdb recomputed calls from the immunoSEQ multiplex PCR reads with MiXCR, one row per CDR3 protein. In the table there are roughly 150,000 distinct CDR3 sequences, 85% to 95% of which are singletons. The sequenced sample was CD4+ T cells from PBMCs. These receptors originate from a human donor with Susac syndrome.

The chain couples TRBV9 to TRBJ1-1; TRBD1 aligns across 8 bases. The CDR3 totals 14 residues. CDR1 is SGDLS and CDR2 is YYNGEE in the germline V gene. Trimming at V came to 4 bases and at J to 5 bases, leaving 7 bases not matched to a gene. For the CDR3, the DNA is TGTGCCAGCAGCCTAACGACAGGGGTTACTGAAGCTTTCTTT. Translating it yields CASSLTTGVTEAFF.

A single count supports this clonotype. The genes are TRBV29-1 and TRBJ2-7; D ambiguous. The V end lost 6 bases, the J end lost 2 bases, and 17 bases lay between the germline ends. CDR1 is SQVTM and CDR2 is ANQGSEA in the germline V gene. The CDR3 covers 14 residues. The DNA of the CDR3 is TGCAGCGTCGCCAAGACAACAAATGCCTACGAGCAGTACTTC. It yields the protein CSVAKTTNAYEQYF.

The chain recombines TRBV12-3 or TRBV12-4 with TRBJ2-7; D is perhaps TRBD2 (7 bases). The CDR3 runs to 17 residues. V lost 5 bases and J 0 bases, leaving 20 bases between the germline ends. Here the CDR3 reads CASSPGGGALISYEQYF. As DNA, the CDR3 is TGTGCCAGCAGTCCCGGCGGGGGCGCCCTCATCTCCTACGAGCAGTACTTC.

The J gene is TRBJ1-1, the V gene TRBV29-1, with D maybe TRBD1 (6 bases). The CDR3 contains 14 residues. Looked up from germline, CDR1 is SQVTM and CDR2 is ANQGSEA. V dropped 7 bases and J dropped 2 bases, with 17 bases sitting between them. The CDR3, as DNA: TGCAGCGCTACAGGGTGGGTGGGTAACACTGAAGCTTTCTTT. Its protein product is CSATGWVGNTEAFF.

The V call is TRBV29-1, the J call TRBJ1-2; 8 bases fit TRBD1. There are 14 residues in the CDR3. Germline V lookup: CDR1 SQVTM, CDR2 ANQGSEA. V gave up 8 bases and J gave up 4 bases; unmatched junction bases: 12. The CDR3 DNA reads TGCAGCACGAGGGGGGACAGGACCGGCTATGGCTACACCTTC. Protein sequence: CSTRGDRTGYGYTF.

The CDR3 DNA follows: TGCGCCAGCAGCCAAGGAGACGGCAATCAGCCCCAGCATTTT. It yields the protein CASSQGDGNQPQHF. The chain joins TRBV4-1 to TRBJ1-5; D call uncertain. With 1 base removed from V and 2 bases from J, the gap between germline ends came to 6 bases. Per the germline V gene, CDR1 is MGHRA and CDR2 is YSYEKL. CDR3 length: 14 amino acids.

The V call is TRBV7-3, the J call TRBJ2-3; D remains ambiguous. Trimming removed 5 bases at V and 3 bases at J, with 9 bases between. The CDR3 extends over 13 amino acids. Per the germline V gene, CDR1 is SGHTA and CDR2 is FQGTGA. For the CDR3, the DNA is TGTGCCAGCAGCCCCGGACGGACAGATACGCAGTATTTT. Amino acids: CASSPGRTDTQYF.

The V call is TRBV7-2, the J call TRBJ2-1; 8 bases are a match to TRBD2. Losses at the gene ends were 4 bases for V and 1 base for J; bases not matched to a gene: 6. The germline V gene has CDR1 SGHTA and CDR2 FQGNSA. The CDR3 sequence is 16 residues long. Here the CDR3 DNA reads TGTGCCAGCAGCTCAAGAGCGGGGGATTCCTACAATGAGCAGTTCTTC. Its translation: CASSSRAGDSYNEQFF.

V is TRBV29-1 and J is TRBJ2-5; 9 bases are shared with TRBD1. This CDR3 is built from 12 residues. Trimming cost V 6 bases and J 4 bases; bases outside gene matches: 3. CDR1 is SQVTM and CDR2 is ANQGSEA in the germline V gene. In nucleotides, the CDR3 is TGCAGCGTGGACAGGGGAGTAGAGACCCAGTACTTC. It yields the protein CSVDRGVETQYF.

The J gene is TRBJ1-2, the V gene TRBV9; D possibly corresponds to TRBD1 (5 bases). In germline, CDR1 is SGDLS, CDR2 YYNGEE. Trimming pared 6 bases from V and 5 bases from J, leaving 17 bases between. The CDR3 runs 14 residues. This CDR3 is CASTYPGAEYGYTF. The CDR3, as DNA: TGTGCCAGCACCTACCCTGGGGCAGAATATGGCTACACCTTC.

The chain employs TRBV29-1 and TRBJ1-2, with D possibly being TRBD1 (5 bases). The CDR3 has 13 residues. The germline V and J ends were trimmed by 3 bases and 2 bases, with 10 bases remaining between them. CDR1 and CDR2 from the germline V gene are SQVTM and ANQGSEA. CDR3 sequence (DNA): TGCAGCGTTGACGGGGCCGACAACTATGGCTACACCTTC. It yields the protein CSVDGADNYGYTF.

This clonotype was seen just once. J is TRBJ1-6 and V is TRBV5-6; D is perhaps TRBD1 (5 bases). The CDR3 is 15 residues long. Looked up from germline, CDR1 is SGHDT and CDR2 is YYEEEE. With 6 bases removed from V and 10 bases from J, the gap between germline ends came to 20 bases. In DNA form, the CDR3 reads TGTGCCAGCACCATAGGTTTACACCGGGACTCACCCCTCCACTTT. This translates into CASTIGLHRDSPLHF.

V and J are TRBV7-8 and TRBJ1-2; 7 bases map to TRBD1. The CDR3 is made up of 15 amino acids. The J segment lost 2 bases and the V segment lost 5 bases, leaving 8 bases of the junction unmatched. Germline assignment: CDR1 SGHVS and CDR2 FQNEAQ. The CDR3 DNA reads as TGTGCCAGCAGCCAACCGGGACAGAAAAACTATGGCTACACCTTC. Encoded protein: CASSQPGQKNYGYTF.

The chain employs TRBV20-1 and TRBJ1-2; D unresolved. V was cut by 5 bases and J by 4 bases, with 11 bases left in between. Looked up from germline, CDR1 is DFQATT and CDR2 is SNEGSKA (reference sequence). CDR3 size: 12 residues. The CDR3 DNA reads as TGCAGTGCTCGTTCAGATTCCTATGGCTACACCTTC. Translated, it gives CSARSDSYGYTF.

The chain's CDR3 is CASSEQFF. DNA of the CDR3: TGTGCCAGCAGTGAGCAGTTCTTC. The genes are TRBV2 and TRBJ2-1; no firm D call. The CDR3 is 8 amino acids. The V gene's germline CDR1 is SNHLY and CDR2 FYNNEI. Trimming took off 3 bases at V and 12 bases at J, with 0 bases between the two ends. Filled out from reference TRBV2 and TRBJ2-1, the complete variable domain reads EPEVTQTPSHQVTQMGQEVILRCVPISNHLYFYWYRQILGQKVEFLVSFYNNEISEKSEIFDDQFSVERPDGSNFTLKIRSTKLEDSAMYFCASSEQFFGPGTRLTVL.

The sample holds one count of this clonotype. V and J are TRBV11-1 and TRBJ1-2; maybe TRBD1 (6 bases). This CDR3 contains 12 residues. V was cut by 6 bases and J by 8 bases, with 13 bases left in between. Germline V gives CDR1 SGHAT, CDR2 FQDESV (reference sequence). The DNA of the CDR3 is TGTGCCAGCAGTCGTACAGGGTCAGGCTACACCTTC. It translates to CASSRTGSGYTF.

The chain employs TRBV11-2 and TRBJ1-6; D is uncertain. The CDR3 spans 14 residues. Germline CDR1 and CDR2: SGHAT and FQNNGV. V was shortened by 4 bases and J by 6 bases, with 10 bases between the two germline ends. This CDR3 reads CASSSAVPNSPLHF. The CDR3 DNA follows: TGTGCCAGCAGCTCAGCGGTCCCTAATTCACCCCTCCACTTT.